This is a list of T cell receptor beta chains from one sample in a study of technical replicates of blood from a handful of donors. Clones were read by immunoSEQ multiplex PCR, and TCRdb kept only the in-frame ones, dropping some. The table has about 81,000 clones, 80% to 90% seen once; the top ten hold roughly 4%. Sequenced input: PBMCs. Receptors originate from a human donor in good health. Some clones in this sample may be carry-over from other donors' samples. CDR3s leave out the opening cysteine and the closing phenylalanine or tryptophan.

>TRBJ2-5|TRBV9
ASSGLAGEETQY
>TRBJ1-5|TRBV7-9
ASSLGGGRDRDQPQH
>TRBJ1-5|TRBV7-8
ASSLSSRQPQH
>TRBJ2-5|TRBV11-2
ASSSGLAETVTQY
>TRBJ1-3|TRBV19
ASRAVSGNTIY
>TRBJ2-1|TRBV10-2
ASRDRGTDEQF
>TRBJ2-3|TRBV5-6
ASSPRRLLQDTQY
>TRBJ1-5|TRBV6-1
ASSLGQPQH
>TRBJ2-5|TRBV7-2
ASSLAIGGHETQY
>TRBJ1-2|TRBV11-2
ASSIGTGPNYGYT
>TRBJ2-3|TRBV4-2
ASSPLEGTDTQY
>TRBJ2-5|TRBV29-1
SVAYGSQETQY
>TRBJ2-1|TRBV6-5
ASSLAGVRNEQF
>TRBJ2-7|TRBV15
ATSRGVGGSYEQY
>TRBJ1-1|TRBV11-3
ASSLGRGTEAF
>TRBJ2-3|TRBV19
ATRDTPSTDTQY
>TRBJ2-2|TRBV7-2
ASSLRVPGSNTGELF
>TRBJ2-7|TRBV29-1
SVEVQANYEQY
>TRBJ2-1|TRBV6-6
ASSYGLAGGLGEQF
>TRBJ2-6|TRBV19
ASSPRRAGANVLT
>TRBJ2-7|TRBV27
ASSLGTSGRTEQY
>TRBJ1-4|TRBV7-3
ASSKDSWGEKLF
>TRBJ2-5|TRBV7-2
ASSSQDRETQY
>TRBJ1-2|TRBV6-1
ASVPGQSFYGYT
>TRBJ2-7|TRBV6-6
ASTRTGRGYEQY
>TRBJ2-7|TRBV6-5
ASAKDRFYEQY
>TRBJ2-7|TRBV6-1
ASRLGTSRMGQY
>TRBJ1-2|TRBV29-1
SVPGAGGWGYT
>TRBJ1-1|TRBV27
ASSLGTGRRTEAF
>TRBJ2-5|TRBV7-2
ASSPFRDRAISAQY
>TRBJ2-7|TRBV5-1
ASSALRQAGEQY
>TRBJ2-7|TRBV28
ASSYGGDGEQY
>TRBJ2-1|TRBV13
ASARPGTDKIDEQF
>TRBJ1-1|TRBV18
ASSPPAGKNTEAF
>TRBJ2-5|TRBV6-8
ASTPWLPKY
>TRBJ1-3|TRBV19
ASSSGTPGNTIY
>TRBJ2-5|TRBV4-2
ASSQGGVGGVETQY
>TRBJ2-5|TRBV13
ASSKGTSGAGGRETQY
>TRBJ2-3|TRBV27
ASSLLGGWGGFSFGDTQY
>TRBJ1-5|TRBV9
ASNLAGVNQPQH
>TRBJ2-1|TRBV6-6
ASSAGTVTNEQF
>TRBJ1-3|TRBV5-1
ASSPAGRLNSGNTIY
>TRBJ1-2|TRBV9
ASSVAGGGYT
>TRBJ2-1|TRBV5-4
ASSLGSGGYNEQF
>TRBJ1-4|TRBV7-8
ASSSRGTNEKLF
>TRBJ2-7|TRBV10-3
AISERDSTSDEQY
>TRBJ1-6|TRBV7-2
ASRRDSYNSPLH
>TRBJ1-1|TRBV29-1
SVERGSYEAF
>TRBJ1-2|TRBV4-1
ASSLTGGYYGYT
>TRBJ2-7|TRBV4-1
ASSQVRPSGRFYEQY
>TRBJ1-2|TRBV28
ASSVGGARFYGYT
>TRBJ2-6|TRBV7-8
ASSLFGRSSGANVLT
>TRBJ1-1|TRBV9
ASSTGKNTEAF
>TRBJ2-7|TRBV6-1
ASRTLTSGIDEQY
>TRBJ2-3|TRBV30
AWVVFGRATDTQY
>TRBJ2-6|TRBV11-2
ASSSGRGSSGANVLT
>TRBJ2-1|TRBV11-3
ASSAPGENEQF
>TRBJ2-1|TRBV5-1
ASSENSGKYNEQF
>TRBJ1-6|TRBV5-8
ASSFQFNSPLH
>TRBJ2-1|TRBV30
AWSRSGRDEQF